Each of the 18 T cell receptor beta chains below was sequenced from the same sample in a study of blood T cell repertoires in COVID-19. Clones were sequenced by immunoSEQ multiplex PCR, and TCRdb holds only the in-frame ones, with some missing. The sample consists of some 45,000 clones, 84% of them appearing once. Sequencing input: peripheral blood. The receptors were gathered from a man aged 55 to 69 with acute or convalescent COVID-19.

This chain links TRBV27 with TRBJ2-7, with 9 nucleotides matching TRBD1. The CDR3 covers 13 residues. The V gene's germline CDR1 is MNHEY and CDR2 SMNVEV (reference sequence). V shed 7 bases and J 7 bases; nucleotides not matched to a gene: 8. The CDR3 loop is CASKRTGEQEQYF. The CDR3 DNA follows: TGTGCCAGCAAACGGACAGGGGAACAAGAGCAGTACTTC.

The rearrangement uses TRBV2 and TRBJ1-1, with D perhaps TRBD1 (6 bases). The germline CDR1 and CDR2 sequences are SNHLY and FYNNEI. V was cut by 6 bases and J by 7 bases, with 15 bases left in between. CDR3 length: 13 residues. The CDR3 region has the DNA TGTGCCAGCAGCCCGGACAGAATCATTGAAGCTTTCTTT. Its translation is CASSPDRIIEAFF. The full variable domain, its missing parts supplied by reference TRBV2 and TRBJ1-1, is EPEVTQTPSHQVTQMGQEVILRCVPISNHLYFYWYRQILGQKVEFLVSFYNNEISEKSEIFDDQFSVERPDGSNFTLKIRSTKLEDSAMYFCASSPDRIIEAFFGQGTRLTVV.

In DNA, the CDR3 is TGTGCCAGCAGCCAAGATCGAGGAATAGGGAGCTCCTATAATTCACCCCTCCACTTT. It specifies CASSQDRGIGSSYNSPLHF. The chain carries TRBV14 and TRBJ1-6; D call uncertain. Looked up from germline, CDR1 is SGHDN and CDR2 is FVKESK. The length of the CDR3 is 19 residues. Trimming pared 0 bases from V and 0 bases from J, leaving 15 bases between.

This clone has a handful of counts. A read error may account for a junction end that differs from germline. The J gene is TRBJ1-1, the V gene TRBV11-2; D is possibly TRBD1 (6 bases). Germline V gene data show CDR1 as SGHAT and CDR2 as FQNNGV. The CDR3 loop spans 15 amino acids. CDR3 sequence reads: CASTLPGHRNTEAFF. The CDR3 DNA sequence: TGTGCCAGCACCTTACCGGGACACCGGAACACTGAAGCTTTCTTT.

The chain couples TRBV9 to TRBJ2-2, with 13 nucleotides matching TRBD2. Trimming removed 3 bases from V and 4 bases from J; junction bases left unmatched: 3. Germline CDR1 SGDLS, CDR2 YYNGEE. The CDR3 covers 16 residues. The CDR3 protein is CASSGGLAGVTGELFF. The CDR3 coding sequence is TGTGCCAGCAGCGGTGGACTAGCGGGGGTCACCGGGGAGCTGTTTTTT.

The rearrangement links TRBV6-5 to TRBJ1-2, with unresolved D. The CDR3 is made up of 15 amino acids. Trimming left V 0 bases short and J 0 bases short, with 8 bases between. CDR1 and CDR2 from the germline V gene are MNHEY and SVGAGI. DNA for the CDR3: TGTGCCAGCAGTTACTCGTACCGAGCTAACTATGGCTACACCTTC. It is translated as CASSYSYRANYGYTF.

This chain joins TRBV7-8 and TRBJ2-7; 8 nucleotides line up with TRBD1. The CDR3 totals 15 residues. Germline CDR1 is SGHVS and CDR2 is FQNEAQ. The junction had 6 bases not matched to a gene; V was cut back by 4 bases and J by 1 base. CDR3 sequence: CASSYSGTGSYEQYF. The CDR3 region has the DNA TGTGCCAGCAGCTATTCCGGGACAGGTTCCTACGAGCAGTACTTC. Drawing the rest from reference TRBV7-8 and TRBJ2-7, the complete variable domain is GAGVSQSPRYKVAKRGQDVALRCDPISGHVSLFWYQQALGQGPEFLTYFQNEAQLDKSGLPSDRFFAERPEGSVSTLKIQRTQQEDSAVYLCASSYSGTGSYEQYFGPGTRLTVT.

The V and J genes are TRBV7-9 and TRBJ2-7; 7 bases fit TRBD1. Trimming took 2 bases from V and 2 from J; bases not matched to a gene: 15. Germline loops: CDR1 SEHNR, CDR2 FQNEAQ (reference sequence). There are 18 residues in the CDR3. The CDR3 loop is CASSLNELETGSPYEQYF. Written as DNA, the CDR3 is TGTGCCAGCAGCTTAAATGAGTTGGAGACAGGGAGTCCCTACGAGCAGTACTTC.

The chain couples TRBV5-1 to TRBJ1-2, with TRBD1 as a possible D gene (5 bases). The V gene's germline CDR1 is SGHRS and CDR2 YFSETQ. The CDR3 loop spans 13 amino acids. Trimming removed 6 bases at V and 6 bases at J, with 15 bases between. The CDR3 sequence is CASTPGDVHGYTF. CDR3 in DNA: TGCGCCAGCACGCCGGGGGATGTTCATGGCTACACCTTC.

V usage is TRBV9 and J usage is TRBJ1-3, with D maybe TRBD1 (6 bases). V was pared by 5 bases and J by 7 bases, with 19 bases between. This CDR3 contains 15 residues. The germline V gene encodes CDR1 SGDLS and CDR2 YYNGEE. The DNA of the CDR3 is TGTGCCAGCAGACCGGACAGTTTTGGCAGCAACACCATATATTTT. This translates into CASRPDSFGSNTIYF.

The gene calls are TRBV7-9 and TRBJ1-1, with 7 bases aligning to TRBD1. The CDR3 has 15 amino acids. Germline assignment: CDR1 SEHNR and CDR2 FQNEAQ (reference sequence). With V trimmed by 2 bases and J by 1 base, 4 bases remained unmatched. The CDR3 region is CASSLRGQENTEAFF. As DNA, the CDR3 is TGTGCCAGCAGCTTAAGAGGACAGGAGAACACTGAAGCTTTCTTT.

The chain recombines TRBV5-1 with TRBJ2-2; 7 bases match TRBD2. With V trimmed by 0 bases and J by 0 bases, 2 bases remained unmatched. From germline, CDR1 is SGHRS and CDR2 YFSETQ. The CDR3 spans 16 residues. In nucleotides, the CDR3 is TGCGCCAGCAGCTTGGATGGGGGGGCGAACACCGGGGAGCTGTTTTTT. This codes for CASSLDGGANTGELFF.

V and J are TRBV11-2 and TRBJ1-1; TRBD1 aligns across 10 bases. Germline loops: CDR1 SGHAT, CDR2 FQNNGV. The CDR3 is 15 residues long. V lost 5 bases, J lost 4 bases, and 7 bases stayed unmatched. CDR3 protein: CASSPGTGDVTEAFF. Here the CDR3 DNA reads TGTGCCAGCAGCCCTGGGACAGGGGACGTCACTGAAGCTTTCTTT.

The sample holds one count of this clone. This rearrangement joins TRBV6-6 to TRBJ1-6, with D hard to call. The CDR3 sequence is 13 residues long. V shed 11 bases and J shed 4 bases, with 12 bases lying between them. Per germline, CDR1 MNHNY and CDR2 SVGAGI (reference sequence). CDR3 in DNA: TGTGCCTGCTCGCGGGTTTATAATTCACCCCTCCACTTT. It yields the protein CACSRVYNSPLHF.

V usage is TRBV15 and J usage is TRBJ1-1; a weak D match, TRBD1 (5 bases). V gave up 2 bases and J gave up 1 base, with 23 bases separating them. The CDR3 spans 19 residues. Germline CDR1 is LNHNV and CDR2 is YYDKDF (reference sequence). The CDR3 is CATSRLVTGHAWENTEAFF. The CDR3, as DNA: TGTGCCACCAGCAGACTAGTCACAGGACATGCCTGGGAGAACACTGAAGCTTTCTTT.

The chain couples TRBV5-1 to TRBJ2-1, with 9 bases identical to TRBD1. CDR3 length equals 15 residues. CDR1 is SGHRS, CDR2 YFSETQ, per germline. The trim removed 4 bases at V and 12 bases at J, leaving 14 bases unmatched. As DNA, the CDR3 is TGCGCCAGCAGCCCGTCGGGACAGGGAATTATTGGGCAGTTCTTC. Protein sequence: CASSPSGQGIIGQFF.

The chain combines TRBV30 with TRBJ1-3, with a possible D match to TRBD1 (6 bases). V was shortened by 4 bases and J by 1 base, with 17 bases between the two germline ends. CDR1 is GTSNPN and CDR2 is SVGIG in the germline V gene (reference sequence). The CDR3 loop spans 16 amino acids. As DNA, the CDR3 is TGTGCCTGGACCACTCCTAGGGGGTGGTCTGGAAACACCATATATTTT. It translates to CAWTTPRGWSGNTIYF.

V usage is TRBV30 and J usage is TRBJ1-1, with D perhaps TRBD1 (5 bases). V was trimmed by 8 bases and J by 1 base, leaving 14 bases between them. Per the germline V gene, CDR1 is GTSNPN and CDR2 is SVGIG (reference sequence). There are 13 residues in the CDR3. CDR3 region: CALGLGRNTEAFF. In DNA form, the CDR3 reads TGTGCCCTGGGGCTGGGCAGGAACACTGAAGCTTTCTTT.